A selection of T cell receptor beta chains follows, all from one sample in a study of blood T cell repertoires in COVID-19. The protocol was immunoSEQ multiplex PCR, while the TCRdb copy is restricted to in-frame clones and leaves out a portion. Among about 260,000 clones listed, around 84% were seen once. Sequencing was carried out using PBMCs or T cells enriched from blood (not recorded which). These receptors were taken from a man aged 25 to 40 with acute COVID-19. The CDR3 runs from the conserved cysteine through the conserved F or W. The D gene is left open where the match is weak. Not every row has a clone size; where given, it reads once, few, many or a size class.

d_gene	v_gene	abundance	j_gene	CDR3aa	CDR3nt
-	TRBV6-1	-	TRBJ1-6	CASSERAGSSSPLHF	TGTGCCAGCAGTGAAAGGGCGGGTAGTAGTTCACCCCTCCACTTT
TRBD2	TRBV30	-	TRBJ2-1	CAWSPSGLAGGNEQFF	TGTGCCTGGAGTCCATCGGGACTAGCGGGAGGCAATGAGCAGTTCTTC
-	TRBV4-3	-	TRBJ1-2	CASSQDGGPGDYGYTF	TGCGCCAGCAGCCAAGATGGAGGGCCAGGAGACTATGGCTACACCTTC
TRBD2	TRBV4-3	once	TRBJ2-1	CASSQGMRGAYEQFF	TGCGCCAGCAGCCAAGGTATGCGGGGGGCCTATGAGCAGTTCTTC
-	TRBV7-9	-	TRBJ1-2	CASSLGASPTEYGYTF	TGTGCCAGCAGCTTAGGGGCGTCACCTACAGAGTATGGCTACACCTTC
-	TRBV28	-	TRBJ1-5	CASRRQLLNQPQHF	TGTGCCAGCAGGAGACAGTTACTCAATCAGCCCCAGCATTTT
-	TRBV7-9	few	TRBJ1-3	CASSLGRGGNTIYF	TGTGCCAGCAGCTTAGGCAGGGGTGGAAACACCATATATTTT
TRBD1	TRBV24-1	once	TRBJ1-5	CATSAAGQVGNQPQHF	TGTGCCACCAGTGCGGCGGGACAGGTCGGAAATCAGCCCCAGCATTTT
-	TRBV19	once	TRBJ1-1	CASSIAGWAAEAFF	TGTGCCAGTAGTATAGCAGGGTGGGCGGCTGAAGCTTTCTTT
-	TRBV27	once	TRBJ1-2	CASSLREHYGYTF	TGTGCCAGCAGTTTGAGGGAACACTATGGCTACACCTTC
TRBD1	TRBV6-5	few	TRBJ1-6	CASRGDRAYNSPLHF	TGTGCCAGCAGGGGGGACAGGGCGTATAATTCACCCCTCCACTTT
TRBD1	TRBV5-1	-	TRBJ1-6	CASSLEGTGGSYNSPLHF	TGCGCCAGCAGCTTGGAGGGGACAGGGGGGTCTTATAATTCACCCCTCCACTTT
TRBD1	TRBV28	-	TRBJ1-1	CASRGGQMNTEAFF	TGTGCCAGCAGGGGGGGACAGATGAACACTGAAGCTTTCTTT
TRBD1	TRBV27	-	TRBJ1-5	CASSMGQGKPQHF	TGTGCCAGCAGTATGGGACAGGGGAAGCCCCAGCATTTT
TRBD2	TRBV5-4	-	TRBJ2-6	CASSFLAGADGLGANVLTF	TGTGCCAGCAGCTTTCTAGCGGGGGCCGACGGGCTTGGGGCCAACGTCCTGACTTTC
-	TRBV6-4	-	TRBJ1-3	CASRLPGHVSSGNTIYF	TGTGCCAGCAGGTTACCGGGACACGTGTCCTCTGGAAACACCATATATTTT
-	TRBV20-1	-	TRBJ1-1	CSARDYTEAFF	TGCAGTGCTAGAGACTACACTGAAGCTTTCTTT
-	TRBV6-2/TRBV6-3	many	TRBJ1-5	CASSYDGINQPQHF	TGTGCCAGCAGTTACGACGGGATTAATCAGCCCCAGCATTTT
-	TRBV5-1	-	TRBJ1-4	CASSLAASGGEKLFF	TGCGCCAGCAGCTTGGCTGCGTCCGGCGGAGAAAAACTGTTTTTT
TRBD1	TRBV11-2	-	TRBJ1-1	CASRDRGGWPEAFF	TGTGCCAGCAGGGACAGGGGAGGGTGGCCTGAAGCTTTCTTT
TRBD2	TRBV14	-	TRBJ2-5	CASSPGPLAGEGGETQYF	TGTGCCAGCAGCCCTGGACCATTAGCGGGGGAAGGTGGAGAGACCCAGTACTTC
-	TRBV7-2	-	TRBJ1-5	CASSLGPGDQPQHF	TGTGCCAGCAGCTTAGGTCCGGGGGATCAGCCCCAGCATTTT
-	TRBV21-1	-	TRBJ2-1	CASSKVGLGDEQFF	TGTGCCAGCAGCAAAGTCGGTTTAGGGGATGAGCAGTTCTTC
TRBD1	TRBV29-1	-	TRBJ1-3	CSVLQTGLSSGNTIYF	TGCAGCGTTTTACAGACAGGGTTAAGCTCTGGAAACACCATATATTTT
-	TRBV19	-	TRBJ2-1	CASSEHLNEQFF	TGTGCCAGTAGTGAACATCTCAATGAGCAGTTCTTC
-	TRBV11-2	-	TRBJ1-1	CASSSRTQSNTEAFF	TGTGCCAGCAGCTCCCGGACACAATCGAACACTGAAGCTTTCTTT
-	TRBV7-9	-	TRBJ1-2	CASSSSVTGNGYTF	TGTGCCAGCAGTTCATCGGTAACAGGGAACGGCTACACCTTC
-	TRBV5-1	once	TRBJ1-3	CASSSRTDRDTIYF	TGTGCCAGCAGCTCCCGGACAGACCGAGACACCATATATTTT
TRBD1	TRBV6-2/TRBV6-3	once	TRBJ2-6	CASSPWTGGTGANVLTF	TGTGCCAGCAGTCCATGGACAGGGGGCACTGGGGCCAACGTCCTGACTTTC
-	TRBV30	-	TRBJ1-3	CAWGGVGTTGNTIYF	TGTGCCTGGGGGGGCGTAGGGACGACTGGAAACACCATATATTTT
-	TRBV6-1	-	TRBJ1-3	CASSEADRGNTIYF	TGTGCCAGCAGTGAAGCTGACAGAGGAAACACCATATATTTT
TRBD2	TRBV7-8	-	TRBJ2-1	CASSETSGDYNEQFF	TGTGCCAGCAGCGAAACTAGCGGGGACTACAATGAGCAGTTCTTC
-	TRBV18	-	TRBJ2-5	CASSTAGGQETQYF	TGTGCCAGCTCAACAGCGGGCGGTCAAGAGACCCAGTACTTC
TRBD1	TRBV9	-	TRBJ2-5	CASSVAGTEETQYF	TGTGCCAGCAGCGTAGCAGGGACAGAAGAGACCCAGTACTTC
-	TRBV18	once	TRBJ1-2	CASSQESRDIFGYTF	TGTGCCAGCTCACAAGAGTCCCGGGACATTTTTGGCTACACCTTC
-	TRBV5-5	-	TRBJ1-2	CASSLAQEKGVYGYTF	TGTGCCAGCAGCTTGGCCCAGGAGAAGGGGGTCTATGGCTACACCTTC
-	TRBV5-1	-	TRBJ1-5	CASSFGGNQPQHF	TGCGCCAGCAGCTTCGGGGGCAATCAGCCCCAGCATTTT
-	TRBV29-1	-	TRBJ1-2	CSVTGGQVQTF	TGCAGCGTGACCGGGGGGCAGGTCCAAACCTTC
-	TRBV6-5	-	TRBJ1-4	CASSWLQGNEKLFF	TGTGCCAGCAGTTGGCTCCAGGGTAATGAAAAACTGTTTTTT
-	TRBV2	-	TRBJ1-4	CASTSRGRGGLEKLFF	TGTGCCAGCACCTCAAGGGGAAGGGGCGGTCTGGAAAAACTGTTTTTT
-	TRBV11-2	-	TRBJ1-5	CASSRAGYSNQPQHF	TGTGCCAGCAGCCGCGCTGGTTATAGCAATCAGCCCCAGCATTTT
-	TRBV21-1	once	TRBJ2-5	CAQLAGEETQYF	TGTGCTCAGTTAGCGGGGGAAGAGACCCAGTACTTC
-	TRBV19	-	TRBJ1-2	CASTDMGLANYGYTF	TGTGCCAGTACCGATATGGGACTAGCTAACTATGGCTACACCTTC
-	TRBV28	-	TRBJ1-2	CASRYPPYGYTF	TGTGCCAGCAGGTATCCTCCCTATGGCTACACCTTC
TRBD1	TRBV5-6	-	TRBJ2-4	CASSFSFRGQGKNIQYF	TGTGCCAGCAGCTTCTCCTTCCGCGGACAGGGAAAAAACATTCAGTACTTC
-	TRBV3-1/TRBV3-2	once	TRBJ1-6	CASSHTRSNSPLHF	TGTGCCAGCAGCCACACCCGGTCTAATTCACCCCTCCACTTT